The entry below describes one T cell receptor beta chain. The record originates from a study of shared clonotypes between healthy human individuals. Trimming removed 6 bases from V and 5 bases from J; junction bases left unmatched: 6. The length of the CDR3 is 13 residues. Looked up from germline, CDR1 is MNHEY and CDR2 is SVGAGI. The protocol was immunoSEQ multiplex PCR, while the TCRdb copy is restricted to in-frame clones and leaves out a portion. The sample lists over a million clones; around 97% were seen once. The TCR was taken from a man aged 30-40 years in good health. Sequencing was performed on naive CD4+ T cells sorted from blood. Subset in this sample: CD45RA+ positively selected. The V gene is TRBV6-5, the J gene TRBJ2-7; TRBD1 matches 8 bases. CDR3 sequence: CASRRTGRDEQYF. The CDR3 DNA reads as TGTGCCAGCAGAAGGACAGGGCGCGACGAGCAGTACTTC.